This T cell receptor (beta chain) derives from a study of blood T cell repertoires in COVID-19. Turning to the study itself: The analysed material was cDNA or gDNA that came from T cells, B-cell-depleted T cells, or PBMCs.

Methods used by the authors: Researchers report that nucleated cell counts were estimated from reference gene primer amplification. TCRdb's table, derived via immunoSEQ multiplex PCR, lists solely in-frame clones and lacks some. That table furnishes V, J and clone size, whereas the DNA furnished D and trimming. In the table there are fewer than 400,000 clones, over 85% of which are singletons. Germline V gene lookup returns CDR1 LNHDA and CDR2 SQIVND (reference sequence). This CDR3 contains 15 residues. Trimming at V came to 4 bases and at J to 4 bases, leaving 5 bases not matched to a gene. Participants had their cohort set by participant-reported clinical history.

The clonotype originates from a woman aged 25 to 39 who had recovered from COVID-19. Sequenced sample: PBMCs or T cells enriched from blood (not recorded which). This chain connects TRBV19 to TRBJ2-1; 9 nucleotides match TRBD1. The CDR3 nucleotides read TGTGCCAGTAGTACGGGACAGGGAAGGTACAATGAGCAGTTCTTC. Its translation is CASSTGQGRYNEQFF.